The rows below give T cell receptor beta chains drawn from one sample of a study of metastatic and nonmetastatic thyroid tumors. From the PCR reads, TCRdb re-called clones with MiXCR. This table holds about 28,000 clones, 20% to 25% found once. The sequenced sample consisted of blood. These receptors were taken from a female donor with papillary thyroid cancer or a benign thyroid nodule (not recorded which). Some clones in this sample may be carry-over from other donors' samples. CDR3s include the opening cysteine and the closing phenylalanine or tryptophan. A D gene is named only where the DNA matches it firmly. Clone size is given for some rows only: seen once, a few or many times, or a class if the clone is expanded.

>TRBV12-3/TRBV12-4|TRBJ2-3|-|-
TGTGCCAGCAGTTTCCAGGGTGGAGGGACAGATACGCAGTATTTT
CASSFQGGGTDTQYF
>TRBV6-1|TRBJ2-7|-|few
TGTGCCAGCAGGCGACAGGCGTTCTACGAGCAGTACTTC
CASRRQAFYEQYF
>TRBV7-3|TRBJ2-3|-|few
TGTGCCAGCAGCTTAAGGTCGTTTGGACAGGCGGGAACCACAGATACGCAGTATTTT
CASSLRSFGQAGTTDTQYF
>TRBV11-2|TRBJ2-3|-|-
TGTGCCAGCAGCCCCCTCGGAAGTGACCGGGATACGCAGTATTTT
CASSPLGSDRDTQYF
>TRBV5-1|TRBJ1-2|-|-
TGCGCCAGCAGCTTGGACAGGGAAAACTATGGCTACACCTTC
CASSLDRENYGYTF
>TRBV11-1|TRBJ2-2|-|-
TGTGCCAGCAGCTTAGTAGCAGGGGTCGAGGGGGAGCTGTTTTTT
CASSLVAGVEGELFF
>TRBV15|TRBJ2-6|-|few
TGTGCCACCAGCCAGTACAGGTCAGGGGCCAACGTCCTGACTTTC
CATSQYRSGANVLTF
>TRBV20-1|TRBJ1-2|TRBD1|-
TGCAGTGCTACCCGGACAGGGAGCTACTATGGCTACACCTTC
CSATRTGSYYGYTF
>TRBV5-1|TRBJ1-3|-|-
TGCGCCAGCCAACAGGGCAGTGGAAACACCATATATTTT
CASQQGSGNTIYF
>TRBV20-1|TRBJ2-1|-|many
TGCAGTGCTAGAGGACCGGGACACTTAAACAATGAGCAGTTCTTC
CSARGPGHLNNEQFF
>TRBV3-1|TRBJ2-3|-|many
TGTGCCAGCAGCTCCGGCCGAGATACGCAGTATTTT
CASSSGRDTQYF
>TRBV6-2/TRBV6-3|TRBJ2-3|TRBD2|-
TGTGCCAGCAGTTACGGGAGGGCCACATATACGCAGTATTTT
CASSYGRATYTQYF
>TRBV30|TRBJ2-7|-|once
TGTGCCTGGAGTGTTGGTGGGGCCAACTACGAGCAGTACTTC
CAWSVGGANYEQYF
>TRBV29-1|TRBJ2-1|TRBD2|-
TGCAGCATAGGACTAGCGGATTACAATGAGCAGTTCTTC
CSIGLADYNEQFF
>TRBV5-1|TRBJ2-2|-|few
TGCGCCAGCAGCTTGAGGCAGCACGCGAACACCGGGGAGCTGTTTTTT
CASSLRQHANTGELFF
>TRBV27|TRBJ1-2|-|-
TGTGCCAGCAGTGACCTGGTGGGGAATAGCTATGGCTACACCTTC
CASSDLVGNSYGYTF
>TRBV7-9|TRBJ1-3|TRBD1|many
TGTGCCAGCAGCTTATTGGAGGGACAGCCCTATTTT
CASSLLEGQPYF
>TRBV11-1|TRBJ2-7|TRBD1|-
TGTGCCAGCAGCCCCGGGCTGGGACAGGGGATCTACGAGCAGTACTTC
CASSPGLGQGIYEQYF
>TRBV25-1|TRBJ2-1|-|many
TGTGCCAGCATTGGCAGGGTAGAAAATGAGCAGTTCTTC
CASIGRVENEQFF
>TRBV12-3/TRBV12-4|TRBJ2-1|-|-
TGTGCCAGCCTCGAAGTGGGGGGCCGGCAGTTCTTC
CASLEVGGRQFF
>TRBV14|TRBJ2-1|TRBD2|many
TGTGCCAGCAGCCCGCTAGCGGGGGGCCACAATGAGCAGTTCTTC
CASSPLAGGHNEQFF
>TRBV12-3/TRBV12-4|TRBJ1-3|-|few
TGTGCCAGCAGCCTCGGGGGGCCTGGTGCCACCATATATTTT
CASSLGGPGATIYF
>TRBV9|TRBJ2-2|-|-
TGTGCCAGCAGCTCAGCTCCGGACACCGGGGAGCTGTTTTTT
CASSSAPDTGELFF
>TRBV5-1|TRBJ2-7|TRBD2|many
TGCGCCAGCAGCTTTGGACCCGCGGGGGGCGAGCAGTACTTC
CASSFGPAGGEQYF
>TRBV25-1|TRBJ1-2|TRBD1|medium-sized
TGTGCCAGCAGTGCGGTGGACAGGGGTAACTATGGCTACACCTTC
CASSAVDRGNYGYTF
>TRBV2|TRBJ2-1|-|-
TGTGCCAGCAGTGAAAGGGGGGCGGGAGCTTACAATGAGCAGTTCTTC
CASSERGAGAYNEQFF
>TRBV12-3/TRBV12-4|TRBJ2-3|-|many
TGTGCCAGCAGTTTGAGGGGAGGCACAGATACGCAGTATTTT
CASSLRGGTDTQYF
>TRBV20-1|TRBJ1-2|-|many
TGCAGTGCCCTGACGGGGGCAAACTATGAAGGCTACACCTTC
CSALTGANYEGYTF
>TRBV20-1|TRBJ2-7|-|many
TGCAGTGCTAGAGACGGTGGGGACACGAGCTCCTACGAGCAGTACTTC
CSARDGGDTSSYEQYF
>TRBV20-1|TRBJ2-1|TRBD2|many
TGCAGTGCTAGTGTAGTTGGACTAGTCAGCAGCTACAATGAGCAGTTCTTC
CSASVVGLVSSYNEQFF
>TRBV15|TRBJ1-2|-|few
TGTGCCACCAGCACGTCGTCAGGGGCCGGGGGCTACACCTTC
CATSTSSGAGGYTF
>TRBV6-1|TRBJ1-6|TRBD1|-
TGTGCCAGCAGTGAAACAGGGGGCGATTCACCCCTCCACTTT
CASSETGGDSPLHF
>TRBV6-2/TRBV6-3|TRBJ2-7|TRBD1|-
TGTGCCAGCAGTTATGGACAGGGGTTTCGTGTTAGGGCGTACTTC
CASSYGQGFRVRAYF
>TRBV27|TRBJ2-3|TRBD2|-
TGTGCCAGCAGTATAGGGACTAGCGGAGATACGCAGTATTTT
CASSIGTSGDTQYF
>TRBV7-9|TRBJ1-2|TRBD1|-
TGTGCCAGCAGCGTGACAGGGGAGGATGGCTACACCTTC
CASSVTGEDGYTF
>TRBV20-1|TRBJ2-1|-|many
TGCAGTGCTAGAGATGTAGGGACTCACAATGAGCAGTTCTTC
CSARDVGTHNEQFF
>TRBV6-1|TRBJ1-5|-|medium-sized
TGTGCCAGCAGGGGACAAAATAGCAATCAGCCCCAGCATTTT
CASRGQNSNQPQHF
>TRBV6-1|TRBJ1-5|-|medium-sized
TGTGCCAGCAGGGCCGGGACGGGCAATCAGCCCCAGCATTTT
CASRAGTGNQPQHF
>TRBV30|TRBJ2-1|TRBD2|-
TGTGCCTGGAGCATCGACGGGCGGGGGGTTAACAATGAGCAGTTCTTC
CAWSIDGRGVNNEQFF
>TRBV3-1|TRBJ1-2|-|many
TGTGCCAGTAGCACTCGGGACCCCACGGACTATGGCTACACCTTC
CASSTRDPTDYGYTF
>TRBV19|TRBJ1-2|-|-
TGTGCCGGTATCCCCGCGCCTGGCTATGGCTACACCTTC
CAGIPAPGYGYTF
>TRBV28|TRBJ2-1|-|many
TGTGCCAGCAGTTTAGAGTACAGGCGAGAGCAGTTCTTC
CASSLEYRREQFF
>TRBV2|TRBJ2-5|TRBD2|-
TGTGCCAGCAGAATACAGGAGCCCTCGGGAGGGACCCAGTACTTC
CASRIQEPSGGTQYF
>TRBV6-1|TRBJ1-1|-|many
TGTGCCAGCAGCCTTGGGCCTGAAGCTTTCTTT
CASSLGPEAFF
>TRBV20-1|TRBJ2-2|-|-
TGCAGTGCTAGACCCTCGCGACCCGGGGAGCTGTTTTTT
CSARPSRPGELFF
>TRBV20-1|TRBJ2-7|-|-
TGCAGTGCTAGCCAGGGCACGGCGAGCTCCTACGAGCAGTACTTC
CSASQGTASSYEQYF
>TRBV11-3|TRBJ1-3|TRBD1|-
TGTGCCAGCAGCCCGGGACAGGGGACTGGAAACACCATATATTTT
CASSPGQGTGNTIYF
>TRBV29-1|TRBJ2-7|TRBD2|many
TGCAGCGTTGACGGACTAGCGGGAGATGGCGAGCAGTACTTC
CSVDGLAGDGEQYF
>TRBV20-1|TRBJ1-1|-|many
TGCAGTGCTAGGCGGTCACAGAACACTGAAGCTTTCTTT
CSARRSQNTEAFF
>TRBV6-4|TRBJ1-1|-|few
TGTGCCAGCGGTGTCTCCGAGACAGGTGAAGCTTTCTTT
CASGVSETGEAFF
>TRBV5-1|TRBJ2-7|-|-
TGCGCCAGCAGCTTTGGACCCGCGGGGAGAGAGCAGTACTTC
CASSFGPAGREQYF
>TRBV6-6|TRBJ1-2|-|many
TGTGCCAGCAGTTACTACAGAACAGGAAACTATGGCTACACCTTC
CASSYYRTGNYGYTF